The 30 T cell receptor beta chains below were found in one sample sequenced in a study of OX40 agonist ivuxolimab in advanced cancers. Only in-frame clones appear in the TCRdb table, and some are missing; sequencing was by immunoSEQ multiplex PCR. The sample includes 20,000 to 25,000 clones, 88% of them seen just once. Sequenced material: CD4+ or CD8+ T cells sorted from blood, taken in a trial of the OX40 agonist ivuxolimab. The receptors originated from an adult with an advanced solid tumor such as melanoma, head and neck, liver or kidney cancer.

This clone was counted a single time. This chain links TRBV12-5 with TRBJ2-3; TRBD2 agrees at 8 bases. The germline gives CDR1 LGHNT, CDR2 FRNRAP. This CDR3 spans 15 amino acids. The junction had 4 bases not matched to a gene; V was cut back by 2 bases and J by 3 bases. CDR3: CASGLSAGVTDTQYF. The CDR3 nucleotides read TGTGCTAGTGGTTTGTCAGCGGGAGTTACAGATACGCAGTATTTT. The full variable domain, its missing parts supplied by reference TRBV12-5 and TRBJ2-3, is DARVTQTPRHKVTEMGQEVTMRCQPILGHNTVFWYRQTMMQGLELLAYFRNRAPLDDSGMPKDRFSAEMPDATLATLKIQPSEPRDSAVYFCASGLSAGVTDTQYFGPGTRLTVL.

CDR3 region: CASTARVQSGTDTQYF. In DNA form, the CDR3 reads TGTGCCAGCACGGCGCGGGTCCAGAGTGGCACAGATACGCAGTATTTT. The chain recombines TRBV5-4 with TRBJ2-3, with TRBD2 as a possible D gene (5 bases). Trimming removed 6 bases at V and 1 base at J, with 18 bases between. The length of the CDR3 is 16 residues. Per the germline V gene, CDR1 is SGHNT and CDR2 is YYREEE (reference sequence).

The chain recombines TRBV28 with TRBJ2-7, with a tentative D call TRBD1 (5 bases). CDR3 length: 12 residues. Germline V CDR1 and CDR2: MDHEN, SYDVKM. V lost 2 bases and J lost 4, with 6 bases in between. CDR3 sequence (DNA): TGTGCCAGCAGTTTAAGGGGTTACGAGCAGTACTTC. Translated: CASSLRGYEQYF.

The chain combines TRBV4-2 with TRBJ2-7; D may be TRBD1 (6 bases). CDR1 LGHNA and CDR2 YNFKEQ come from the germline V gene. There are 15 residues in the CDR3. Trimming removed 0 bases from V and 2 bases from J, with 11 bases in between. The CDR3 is CASSQDPGEAYEQYF. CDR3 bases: TGTGCCAGCAGCCAAGATCCAGGGGAAGCCTACGAGCAGTACTTC.

Here the CDR3 DNA reads TGTGCCAGCTCACCTCCGAACATGGGTGAGACCCAGTACTTC. This sequence encodes CASSPPNMGETQYF. This sequence joins TRBV18 and TRBJ2-5; D unclear. CDR1 and CDR2 from the germline V gene are KGHSH and LQKENI. The CDR3 covers 14 residues. The V end lost 3 bases, the J end lost 5 bases, and 13 bases lay between the germline ends. The variable domain in full, completed from reference TRBV18 and TRBJ2-5, reads NAGVMQNPRHLVRRRGQEARLRCSPMKGHSHVYWYRQLPEEGLKFMVYLQKENIIDESGMPKERFSAEFPKEGPSILRIQQVVRGDSAAYFCASSPPNMGETQYFGPGTRLLVL.

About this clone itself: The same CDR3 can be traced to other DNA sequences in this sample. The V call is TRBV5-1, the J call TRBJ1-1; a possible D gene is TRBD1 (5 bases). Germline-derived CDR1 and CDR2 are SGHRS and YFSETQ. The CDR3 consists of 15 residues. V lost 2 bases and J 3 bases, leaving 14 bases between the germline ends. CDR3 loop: CASSFGGVGDTEAFF. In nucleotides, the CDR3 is TGCGCCAGCAGCTTTGGAGGGGTGGGGGACACTGAAGCTTTCTTT.

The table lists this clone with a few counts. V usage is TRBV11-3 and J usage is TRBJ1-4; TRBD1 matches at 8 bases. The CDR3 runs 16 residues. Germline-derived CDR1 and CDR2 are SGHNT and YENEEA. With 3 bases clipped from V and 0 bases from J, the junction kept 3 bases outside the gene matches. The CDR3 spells CASSLGQAATNEKLFF. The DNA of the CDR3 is TGTGCCAGCAGCTTGGGACAGGCAGCAACTAATGAAAAACTGTTTTTT.

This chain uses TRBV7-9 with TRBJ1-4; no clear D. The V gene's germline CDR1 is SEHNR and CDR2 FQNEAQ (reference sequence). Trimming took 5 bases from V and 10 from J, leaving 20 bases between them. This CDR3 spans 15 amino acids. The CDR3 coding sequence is TGTGCCAGCAGCCCGAAGGACGGCCCGGTTGTAAAACTGTTTTTT. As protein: CASSPKDGPVVKLFF.

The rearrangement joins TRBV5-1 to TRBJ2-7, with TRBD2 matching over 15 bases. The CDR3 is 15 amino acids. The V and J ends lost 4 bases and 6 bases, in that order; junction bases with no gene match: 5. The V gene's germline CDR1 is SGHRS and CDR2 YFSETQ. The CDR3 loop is CASSPGLAGGSEQYF. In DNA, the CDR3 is TGCGCCAGCAGCCCCGGACTAGCGGGAGGGTCCGAGCAGTACTTC. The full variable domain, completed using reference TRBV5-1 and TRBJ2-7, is KAGVTQTPRYLIKTRGQQVTLSCSPISGHRSVSWYQQTPGQGLQFLFEYFSETQRNKGNFPGRFSGRQFSNSRSEMNVSTLELGDSALYLCASSPGLAGGSEQYFGPGTRLTVT.

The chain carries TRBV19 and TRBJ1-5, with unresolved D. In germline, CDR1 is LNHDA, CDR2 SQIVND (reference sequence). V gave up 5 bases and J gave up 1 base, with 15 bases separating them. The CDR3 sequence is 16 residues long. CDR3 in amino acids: CASSSRGRGSNQPQHF. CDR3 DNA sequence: TGTGCCAGTAGTTCCCGAGGGCGCGGAAGCAATCAGCCCCAGCATTTT.

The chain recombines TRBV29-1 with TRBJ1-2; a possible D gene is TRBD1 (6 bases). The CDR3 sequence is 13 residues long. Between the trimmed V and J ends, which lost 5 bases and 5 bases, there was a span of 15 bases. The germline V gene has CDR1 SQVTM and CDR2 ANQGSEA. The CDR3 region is CSVQPRQDYGYTF. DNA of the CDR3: TGCAGCGTTCAACCTAGACAGGATTATGGCTACACCTTC.

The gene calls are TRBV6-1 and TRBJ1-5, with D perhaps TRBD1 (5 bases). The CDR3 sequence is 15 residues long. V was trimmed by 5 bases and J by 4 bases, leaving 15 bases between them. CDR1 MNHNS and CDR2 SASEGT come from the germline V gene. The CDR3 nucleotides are TGTGCCAGCAGTACCGACTGGGGGAAGAATCAGCCCCAGCATTTT. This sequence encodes CASSTDWGKNQPQHF.

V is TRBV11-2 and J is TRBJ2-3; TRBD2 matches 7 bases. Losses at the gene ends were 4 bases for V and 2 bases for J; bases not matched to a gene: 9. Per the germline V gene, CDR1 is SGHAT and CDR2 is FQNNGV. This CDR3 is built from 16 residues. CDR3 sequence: CASSWTLAEATDTQYF. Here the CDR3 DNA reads TGTGCCAGCAGCTGGACCCTAGCGGAGGCCACAGATACGCAGTATTTT.

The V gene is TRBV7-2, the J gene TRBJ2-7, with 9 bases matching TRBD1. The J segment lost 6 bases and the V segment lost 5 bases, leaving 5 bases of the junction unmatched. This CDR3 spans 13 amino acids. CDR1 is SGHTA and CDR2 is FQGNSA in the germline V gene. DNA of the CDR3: TGTGCCAGCAGCCGCACAGGGGGCGGCGAGCAGTACTTC. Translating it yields CASSRTGGGEQYF.

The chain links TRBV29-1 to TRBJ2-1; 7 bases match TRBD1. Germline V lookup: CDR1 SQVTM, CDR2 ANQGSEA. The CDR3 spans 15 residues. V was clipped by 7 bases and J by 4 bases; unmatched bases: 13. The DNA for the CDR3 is TGCAGCGCTGGGGGTAAAAGGGACAGATACAATGAGCAGTTCTTC. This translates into CSAGGKRDRYNEQFF.

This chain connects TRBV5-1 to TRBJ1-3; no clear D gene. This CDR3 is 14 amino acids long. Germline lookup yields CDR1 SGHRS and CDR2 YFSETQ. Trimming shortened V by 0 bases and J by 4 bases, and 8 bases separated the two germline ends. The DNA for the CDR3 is TGCGCCAGCAGCTTGGCCGGGTACGGAAACACCATATATTTT. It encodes CASSLAGYGNTIYF.

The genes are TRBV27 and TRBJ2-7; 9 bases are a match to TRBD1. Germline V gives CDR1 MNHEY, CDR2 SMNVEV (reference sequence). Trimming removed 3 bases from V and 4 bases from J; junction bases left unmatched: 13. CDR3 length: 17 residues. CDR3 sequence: CASSFSRGQGTSYEQYF. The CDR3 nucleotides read TGTGCCAGCAGTTTTTCGAGAGGACAGGGGACGTCATACGAGCAGTACTTC.

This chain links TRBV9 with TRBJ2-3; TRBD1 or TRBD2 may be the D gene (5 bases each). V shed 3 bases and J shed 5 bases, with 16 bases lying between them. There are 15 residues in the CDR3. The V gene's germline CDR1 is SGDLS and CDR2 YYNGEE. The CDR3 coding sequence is TGTGCCAGCAGCGCCTCGGGGACGAGGGTAGATACGCAGTATTTT. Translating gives CASSASGTRVDTQYF.

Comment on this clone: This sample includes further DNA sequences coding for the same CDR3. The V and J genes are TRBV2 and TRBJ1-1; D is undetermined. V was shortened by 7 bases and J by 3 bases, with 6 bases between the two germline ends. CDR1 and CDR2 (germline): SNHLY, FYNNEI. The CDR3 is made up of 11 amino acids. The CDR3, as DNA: TGTGCCAGCACAAGGGACACTGAAGCTTTCTTT. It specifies CASTRDTEAFF.

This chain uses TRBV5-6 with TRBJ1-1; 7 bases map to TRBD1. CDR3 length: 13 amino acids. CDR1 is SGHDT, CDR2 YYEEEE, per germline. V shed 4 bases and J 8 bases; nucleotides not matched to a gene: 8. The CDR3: CASSIRQGGEAFF. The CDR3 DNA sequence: TGTGCCAGCAGCATCAGACAGGGTGGAGAAGCTTTCTTT. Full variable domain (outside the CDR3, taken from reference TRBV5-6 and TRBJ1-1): DAGVTQSPTHLIKTRGQQVTLRCSPKSGHDTVSWYQQALGQGPQFIFQYYEEEERQRGNFPDRFSGHQFPNYSSELNVNALLLGDSALYLCASSIRQGGEAFFGQGTRLTVV.

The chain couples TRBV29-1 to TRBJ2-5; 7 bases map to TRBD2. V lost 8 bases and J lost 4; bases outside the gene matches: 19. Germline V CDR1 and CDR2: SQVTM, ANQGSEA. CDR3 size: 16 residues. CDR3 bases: TGCAGCATCGGCTATGGAGCGGGAATCAAGGGAGAGACCCAGTACTTC. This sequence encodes CSIGYGAGIKGETQYF.

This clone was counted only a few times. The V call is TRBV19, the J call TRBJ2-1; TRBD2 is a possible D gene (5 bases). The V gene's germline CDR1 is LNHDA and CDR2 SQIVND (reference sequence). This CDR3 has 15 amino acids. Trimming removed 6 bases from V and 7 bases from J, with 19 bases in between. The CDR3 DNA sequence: TGTGCCAGTAGGGGAAGGAGGACCTACGTGAATGAGCAGTTCTTC. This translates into CASRGRRTYVNEQFF. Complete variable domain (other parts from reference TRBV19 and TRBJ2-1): DGGITQSPKYLFRKEGQNVTLSCEQNLNHDAMYWYRQDPGQGLRLIYYSQIVNDFQKGDIAEGYSVSREKKESFPLTVTSAQKNPTAFYLCASRGRRTYVNEQFFGPGTRLTVL.

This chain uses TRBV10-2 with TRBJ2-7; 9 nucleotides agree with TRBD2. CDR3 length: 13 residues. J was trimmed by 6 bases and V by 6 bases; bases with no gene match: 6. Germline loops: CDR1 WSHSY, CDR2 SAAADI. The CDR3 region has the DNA TGCGCCAGCAGGATAGCGGGAGATGTCGAGCAGTACTTC. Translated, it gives CASRIAGDVEQYF.

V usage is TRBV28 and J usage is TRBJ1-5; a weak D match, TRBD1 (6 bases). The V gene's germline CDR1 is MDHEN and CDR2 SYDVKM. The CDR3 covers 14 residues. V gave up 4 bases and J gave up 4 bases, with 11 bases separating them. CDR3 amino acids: CASSSWTENQPQHF. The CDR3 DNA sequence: TGTGCCAGCAGTTCCTGGACAGAAAATCAGCCCCAGCATTTT.

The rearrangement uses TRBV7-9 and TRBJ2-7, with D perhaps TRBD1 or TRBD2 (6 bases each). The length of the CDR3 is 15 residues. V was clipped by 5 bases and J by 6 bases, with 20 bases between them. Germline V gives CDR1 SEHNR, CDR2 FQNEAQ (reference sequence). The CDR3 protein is CASSHKLGGFGEQYF. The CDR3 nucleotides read TGTGCCAGCAGCCACAAGCTAGGGGGGTTTGGCGAGCAGTACTTC. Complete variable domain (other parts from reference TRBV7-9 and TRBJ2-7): DTGVSQNPRHKITKRGQNVTFRCDPISEHNRLYWYRQTLGQGPEFLTYFQNEAQLEKSRLLSDRFSAERPKGSFSTLEIQRTEQGDSAMYLCASSHKLGGFGEQYFGPGTRLTVT.

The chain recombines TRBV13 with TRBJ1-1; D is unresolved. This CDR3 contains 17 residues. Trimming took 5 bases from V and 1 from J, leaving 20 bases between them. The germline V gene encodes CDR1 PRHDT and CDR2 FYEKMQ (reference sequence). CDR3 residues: CASSPNGLGGGNTEAFF. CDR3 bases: TGTGCCAGCAGCCCAAACGGCCTAGGAGGTGGGAACACTGAAGCTTTCTTT.

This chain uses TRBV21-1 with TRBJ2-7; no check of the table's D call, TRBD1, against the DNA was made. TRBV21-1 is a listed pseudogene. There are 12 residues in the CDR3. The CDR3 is CASARHGYEQYF. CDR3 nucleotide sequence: TGTGCCAGCGCCAGGCATGGGTACGAGCAGTACTTC.

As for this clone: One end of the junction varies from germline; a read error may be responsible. The CDR3 sequence is CASSGSNLRGSYGQYF. CDR3 in DNA: TGTGCCAGTAGTGGGTCTAATTTAAGGGGCTCCTACGGGCAGTACTTC. The V call is TRBV19, the J call TRBJ2-7; a weak D match, TRBD1 (5 bases). This CDR3 is 16 amino acids long. Germline V gene data show CDR1 as LNHDA and CDR2 as SQIVND (reference sequence).

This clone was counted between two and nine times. The chain's CDR3 is CASSPRDRWGYTF. In DNA, the CDR3 is TGCGCCAGCAGCCCCCGGGACAGGTGGGGCTACACCTTC. V is TRBV5-1 and J is TRBJ1-2; 8 bases line up with TRBD1. This CDR3 has 13 amino acids. V shed 4 bases and J 8 bases; nucleotides not matched to a gene: 7. Germline-derived CDR1 and CDR2 are SGHRS and YFSETQ.

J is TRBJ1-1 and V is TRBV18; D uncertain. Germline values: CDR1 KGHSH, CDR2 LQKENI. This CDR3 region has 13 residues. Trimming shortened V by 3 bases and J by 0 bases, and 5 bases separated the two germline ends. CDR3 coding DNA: TGTGCCAGCTCACCCCTAGTGAACACTGAAGCTTTCTTT. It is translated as CASSPLVNTEAFF.